This TCR beta chain was sequenced for a study of blood T cell repertoires in COVID-19. On the study more broadly: Samples taken during acute and convalescent COVID-19 were collected in the United States, Italy and Spain. PBMCs, B-cell-depleted T cells, or T cells provided the cDNA or gDNA that made up the material.

Per the authors' pipeline: Estimated nucleated cell counts came from reference gene primer amplification. The repertoire was sequenced with immunoSEQ multiplex PCR; TCRdb's copy has only in-frame clones and lacks some. V and J calls and clone size are given by that table; D and trimming were obtained from the DNA. Of 250,000 to 350,000 clones listed, over 75% are singletons. Germline CDR1 is SGHDT and CDR2 is YYEEEE. The ends were cut back, 0 bases at V and 0 bases at J, with 7 bases in the middle. The CDR3 extends over 15 amino acids. A few counts support this clone. Sequencing used peripheral blood. V and J are TRBV5-6 and TRBJ2-1, with a possible D match to TRBD1 (6 bases). The clonotype comes from a woman in her sixties or seventies with acute or convalescent COVID-19. The chain's CDR3 is CASSLVQGSYNEQFF. The CDR3 coding sequence is TGTGCCAGCAGCTTGGTACAGGGCTCCTACAATGAGCAGTTCTTC.